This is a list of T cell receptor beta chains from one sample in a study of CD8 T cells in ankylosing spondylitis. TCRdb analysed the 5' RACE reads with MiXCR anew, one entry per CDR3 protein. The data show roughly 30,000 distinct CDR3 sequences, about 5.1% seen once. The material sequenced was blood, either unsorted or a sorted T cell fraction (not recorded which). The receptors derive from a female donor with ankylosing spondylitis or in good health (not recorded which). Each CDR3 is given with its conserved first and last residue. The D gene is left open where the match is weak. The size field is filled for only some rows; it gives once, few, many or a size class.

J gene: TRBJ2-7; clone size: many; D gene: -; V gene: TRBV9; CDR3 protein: CASSAPPGEQYF; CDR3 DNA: TGTGCCAGCAGCGCACCTCCGGGGGAGCAGTACTTC
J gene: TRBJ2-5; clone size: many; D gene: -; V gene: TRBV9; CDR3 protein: CASSSRPTMGSETQYF; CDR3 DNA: TGTGCCAGCAGCTCAAGACCGACGATGGGTTCAGAGACCCAGTACTTC
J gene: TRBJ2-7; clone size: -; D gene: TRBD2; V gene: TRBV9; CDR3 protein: CASSVASSGRSYEQYF; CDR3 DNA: TGTGCCAGCAGCGTAGCAAGTAGCGGGCGCTCCTACGAGCAGTACTTC
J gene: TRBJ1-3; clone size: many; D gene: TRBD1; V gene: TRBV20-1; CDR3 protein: CSARDTGGLRNTIYF; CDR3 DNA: TGCAGTGCTAGAGATACAGGGGGCCTTAGAAACACCATATATTTT
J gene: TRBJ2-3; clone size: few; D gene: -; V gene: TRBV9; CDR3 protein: CASSVEEGRPNTDTQYF; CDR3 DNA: TGTGCCAGCAGCGTAGAGGAGGGGCGCCCAAACACAGATACGCAGTATTTT
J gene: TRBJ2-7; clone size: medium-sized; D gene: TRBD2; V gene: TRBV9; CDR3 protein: CASSVGDPGLGFEQYF; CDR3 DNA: TGTGCCAGCAGCGTAGGGGATCCGGGACTAGGATTCGAGCAGTACTTC
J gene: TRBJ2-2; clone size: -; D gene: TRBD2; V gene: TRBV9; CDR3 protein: CASSSTSGINTGELFF; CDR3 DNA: TGTGCCAGCAGCTCTACTAGCGGGATAAACACCGGGGAGCTGTTTTTT
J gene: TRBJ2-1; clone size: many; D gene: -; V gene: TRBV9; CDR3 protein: CASSPGVAVNNEQFF; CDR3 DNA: TGTGCCAGCAGCCCCGGGGTAGCGGTTAACAATGAGCAGTTCTTC
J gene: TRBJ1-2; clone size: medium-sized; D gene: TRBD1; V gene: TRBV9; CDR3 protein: CASSRGTGGQLVYGYTF; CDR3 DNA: TGTGCCAGCAGCAGAGGGACAGGGGGCCAGCTGGTCTATGGCTACACCTTC
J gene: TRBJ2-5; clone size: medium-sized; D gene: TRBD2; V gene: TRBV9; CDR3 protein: CASSPQTVSGQETQYF; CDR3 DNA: TGTGCCAGCAGCCCCCAGACGGTTAGCGGGCAGGAGACCCAGTACTTC
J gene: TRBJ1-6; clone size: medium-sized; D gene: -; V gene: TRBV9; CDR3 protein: CASSVVGSNSPLHF; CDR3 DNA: TGTGCCAGCAGCGTAGTCGGCAGCAATTCACCCCTCCACTTT
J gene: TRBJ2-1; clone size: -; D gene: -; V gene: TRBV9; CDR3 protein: CASSATSGFPNDYNEQFF; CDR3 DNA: TGTGCCAGCAGCGCTACGAGCGGGTTCCCGAACGACTACAATGAGCAGTTCTTC
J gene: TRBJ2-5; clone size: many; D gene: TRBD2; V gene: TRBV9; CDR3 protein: CASSDGTSPETQYF; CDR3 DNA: TGTGCCAGCAGCGATGGGACTAGCCCAGAGACCCAGTACTTC